Following are 15 T cell receptor beta chains from one sample sequenced in a study of shared clonotypes between healthy human individuals. Clones were sequenced by immunoSEQ multiplex PCR, and TCRdb holds only the in-frame ones, with some missing. This sample yields about 1 million clones, of which about 77% are seen a single time; 1.5% belongs to the top ten. The specimen sequenced was memory CD4+ T cells sorted from blood. Stated subset: CD45RA-negative fraction. These receptors all come from a man aged 18 to 29 in good health.

This clone was counted once. The identical CDR3 is also encoded by other nucleotide sequences in the sample. The chain employs TRBV9 and TRBJ2-1, with a weak D call TRBD2 (5 bases). Germline-derived CDR1 and CDR2 are SGDLS and YYNGEE. The CDR3 has 13 amino acids. Trimming pared 0 bases from V and 8 bases from J, leaving 9 bases between. The CDR3 DNA reads TGTGCCAGCAGCGTAGGCGGGTGGGATGAGCAGTTCTTC. Translation: CASSVGGWDEQFF.

V and J are TRBV6-6 and TRBJ1-1; tentative D call: TRBD1 (5 bases). Germline V gives CDR1 MNHNY, CDR2 SVGAGI (reference sequence). The V end was cut by 4 bases, the J end by 3 bases, with 12 bases between. The CDR3 totals 14 residues. The CDR3 reads CASSLLGGDTEAFF. The CDR3 region has the DNA TGTGCCAGCAGTTTGCTCGGGGGTGACACTGAAGCTTTCTTT.

Regarding this clone: This sequence may be a read error, since a much larger clone differs from it by one base. This chain connects TRBV7-2 to TRBJ1-3, with D possibly TRBD1 on 6 matching bases. The CDR3 consists of 14 residues. Germline V gene sequence: CDR1 SGHTA, CDR2 FQGNSA. Trimming shortened V by 5 bases and J by 1 base, and 9 bases separated the two germline ends. CDR3 sequence reads: CASSPQGSGNTIYF. The CDR3 DNA follows: TGTGCCAGCAGCCCACAGGGTTCTGGAAACACCATATATTTT.

The J gene is TRBJ1-5, the V gene TRBV28, with TRBD1 as a possible D gene (6 bases). Trimming took off 4 bases at V and 5 bases at J, with 9 bases between the two ends. The CDR3 runs to 13 residues. CDR1 is MDHEN and CDR2 is SYDVKM in the germline V gene. CDR3: CASSWGPDQPQHF. For the CDR3, the DNA is TGTGCCAGCAGTTGGGGGCCCGATCAGCCCCAGCATTTT.

About this clone: Germline is not matched at one junction end, which may reflect a read error. This specimen includes other DNA sequences encoding the same CDR3. For the CDR3, the DNA is TGCAGTGCCAGAGAAAACTATGGCTACACCTTC. Translating gives CSARENYGYTF. V and J are TRBV20-1 and TRBJ1-2; the D is unclear. This CDR3 has 11 amino acids. Germline assignment: CDR1 DFQATT and CDR2 SNEGSKA (reference sequence).

This clone has only a few counts. V is TRBV2 and J is TRBJ2-3; D is unresolved. V shed 7 bases and J shed 2 bases, with 4 bases lying between them. Germline assignment: CDR1 SNHLY and CDR2 FYNNEI. The CDR3 is 11 amino acids. The CDR3: CASTATDTQYF. CDR3 nucleotides: TGTGCCAGCACGGCCACAGATACGCAGTATTTT.

The chain couples TRBV30 to TRBJ2-2, with 7 bases aligning to TRBD1. There are 16 residues in the CDR3. J lost 0 bases, V lost 3 bases, and 7 bases had no gene match. Germline assignment: CDR1 GTSNPN and CDR2 SVGIG (reference sequence). The chain's CDR3 is CAWRRDSLANTGELFF. Written as DNA, the CDR3 is TGTGCCTGGAGGAGGGACAGCCTTGCGAACACCGGGGAGCTGTTTTTT.

This clone was detected ten times or more. The chain has TRBV11-1 and TRBJ2-4, with 12 bases identical to TRBD2. This CDR3 is 19 amino acids long. V lost 5 bases to trimming and J lost 1 base; unmatched junction nucleotides: 12. Germline V gene lookup returns CDR1 SGHAT and CDR2 FQDESV (reference sequence). The CDR3 DNA reads TGTGCCAGCAGCCCTAGCGGGGGGGCCGACGGACCGGCCAAAAACATTCAGTACTTC. Protein product: CASSPSGGADGPAKNIQYF.

Points on this clone: Other DNA sequences of this sample code for an identical CDR3. The chain combines TRBV7-2 with TRBJ1-2; D remains unclear. Germline V gene sequence: CDR1 SGHTA, CDR2 FQGNSA. V was pared by 3 bases and J by 5 bases, with 4 bases between. CDR3 size: 11 residues. In nucleotides, the CDR3 is TGTGCCAGCAGCTTCGGGTATGGCTACACCTTC. This sequence encodes CASSFGYGYTF.

With respect to this clone: The sample contains more than one DNA sequence encoding this CDR3. The chain combines TRBV5-1 with TRBJ2-3; no firm D call. CDR3 size: 14 residues. Deletions cut 1 base from V and 0 bases from J, with 6 bases between. The germline V gene encodes CDR1 SGHRS and CDR2 YFSETQ. This chain's CDR3 is CASSLQGSTDTQYF. As DNA, the CDR3 is TGCGCCAGCAGCTTGCAAGGGAGCACAGATACGCAGTATTTT.

The chain combines TRBV5-6 with TRBJ2-3, with TRBD1 matching over 10 bases. The CDR3 length is 16 residues. With V trimmed by 4 bases and J by 4 bases, 9 bases remained unmatched. Germline CDR1 reads SGHDT; CDR2 reads YYEEEE. This CDR3 reads CASSPPGQGYPDTQYF. The CDR3 DNA is TGTGCCAGCAGCCCTCCGGGACAGGGGTACCCAGATACGCAGTATTTT. The full variable domain, completed using reference TRBV5-6 and TRBJ2-3, is DAGVTQSPTHLIKTRGQQVTLRCSPKSGHDTVSWYQQALGQGPQFIFQYYEEEERQRGNFPDRFSGHQFPNYSSELNVNALLLGDSALYLCASSPPGQGYPDTQYFGPGTRLTVL.

A note on this clone: Other nucleotide sequences from this sample produce the same CDR3. V usage is TRBV10-3 and J usage is TRBJ1-1; D is ambiguous. The CDR3 totals 13 residues. Trimming shortened V by 4 bases and J by 1 base, and 7 bases separated the two germline ends. Germline V gene data show CDR1 as ENHRY and CDR2 as SYGVKD. This chain's CDR3 is CAISVGENTEAFF. The DNA of the CDR3 is TGTGCCATCAGTGTAGGCGAGAACACTGAAGCTTTCTTT.

This chain's CDR3 is CASSPTVSTDTQYF. As DNA, the CDR3 is TGTGCCAGCTCTCCGACGGTTAGCACAGATACGCAGTATTTT. The chain carries TRBV18 and TRBJ2-3; no definite D call. The germline CDR1 and CDR2 sequences are KGHSH and LQKENI. The CDR3 has 14 residues. Trimming left V 6 bases short and J 0 bases short, with 10 bases between.

The rearrangement links TRBV5-8 to TRBJ1-2; D not certain. Trimming removed 0 bases from V and 4 bases from J, with 13 bases in between. There are 15 residues in the CDR3. CDR1 SGHTS and CDR2 YDEGEE come from the germline V gene. The CDR3 protein is CASSLDREWAYGYTF. DNA for the CDR3: TGTGCCAGCAGCTTGGATAGGGAATGGGCCTATGGCTACACCTTC.

This clone has only a few counts. V usage is TRBV6-6 and J usage is TRBJ2-5, with D perhaps given as TRBD1 or TRBD2 (6 bases each). V was cut by 2 bases and J by 4 bases, with 14 bases left in between. The CDR3 loop spans 15 amino acids. From germline, CDR1 is MNHNY and CDR2 SVGAGI (reference sequence). In DNA form, the CDR3 reads TGTGCCAGCAGTTACGGGGACAAGGGAGGAGAGACCCAGTACTTC. Translated, it gives CASSYGDKGGETQYF.